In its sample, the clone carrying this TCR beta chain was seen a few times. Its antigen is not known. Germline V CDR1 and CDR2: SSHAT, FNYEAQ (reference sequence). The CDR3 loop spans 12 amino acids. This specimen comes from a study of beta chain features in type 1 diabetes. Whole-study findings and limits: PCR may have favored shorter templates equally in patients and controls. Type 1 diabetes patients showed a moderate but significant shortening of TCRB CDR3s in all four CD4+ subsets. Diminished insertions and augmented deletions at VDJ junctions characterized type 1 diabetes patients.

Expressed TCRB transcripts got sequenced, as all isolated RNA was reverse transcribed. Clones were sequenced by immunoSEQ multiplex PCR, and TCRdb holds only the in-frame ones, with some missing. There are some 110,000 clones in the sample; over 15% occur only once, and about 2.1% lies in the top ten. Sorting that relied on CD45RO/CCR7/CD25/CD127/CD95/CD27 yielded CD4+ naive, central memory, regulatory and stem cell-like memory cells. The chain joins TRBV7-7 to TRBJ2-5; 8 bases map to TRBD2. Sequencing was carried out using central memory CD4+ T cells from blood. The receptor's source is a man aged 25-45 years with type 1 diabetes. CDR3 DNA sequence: TGTGCTAGCGGGGCGGACCAAGAGACCCAGTACTTC. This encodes CASGADQETQYF.